This T cell receptor beta chain is from a study of cytomegalovirus exposure and HLA in healthy donors. CDR3 size: 17 residues. Germline assignment: CDR1 KGHSH and CDR2 LQKENI. V shed 1 base and J 6 bases; nucleotides not matched to a gene: 7. PCR employed 60 Vbeta and 13 Jbeta primers. Profiling relied on immunoSEQ multiplex PCR, and the TCRdb table lists in-frame clones only, not all of them. The sample shows about 200,000 clones, about 80% of them seen only once. This clone was recorded a few times. At the time of sampling, donors were nominally healthy, though unrecorded immune exposures were likely.

The sequence was collected from a man younger than 45 in good health and CMV-seronegative. This chain links TRBV18 with TRBJ2-1; 12 positions agree with TRBD2. Sample: PBMCs. The CDR3 loop is CASSPLFALAGGNEQFF. CDR3 sequence (DNA): TGTGCCAGCTCACCACTATTCGCACTAGCGGGAGGCAATGAGCAGTTCTTC.